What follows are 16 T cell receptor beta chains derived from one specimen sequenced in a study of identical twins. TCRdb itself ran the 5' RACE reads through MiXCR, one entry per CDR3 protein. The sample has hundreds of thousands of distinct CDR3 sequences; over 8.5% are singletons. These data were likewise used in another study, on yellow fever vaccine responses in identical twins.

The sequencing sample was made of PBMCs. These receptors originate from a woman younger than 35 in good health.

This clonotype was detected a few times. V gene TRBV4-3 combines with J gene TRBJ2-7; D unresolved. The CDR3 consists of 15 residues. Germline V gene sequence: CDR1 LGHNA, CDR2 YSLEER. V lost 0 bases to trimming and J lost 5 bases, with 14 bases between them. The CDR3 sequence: CASSQDGRAVDEQYF. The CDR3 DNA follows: TGCGCCAGCAGCCAAGATGGCAGAGCAGTAGACGAGCAGTACTTC.

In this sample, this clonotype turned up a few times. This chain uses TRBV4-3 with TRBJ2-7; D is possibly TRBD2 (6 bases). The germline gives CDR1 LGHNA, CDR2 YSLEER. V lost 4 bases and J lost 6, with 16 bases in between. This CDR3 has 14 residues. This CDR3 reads CASSPGTPGGEQYF. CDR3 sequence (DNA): TGCGCCAGCAGCCCCGGGACTCCGGGCGGCGAGCAGTACTTC.

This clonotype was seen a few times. The CDR3 region has the DNA TGTGCCAGCAGTGTCACAGGGGGTGGCGAGCAGTACTTC. It yields the protein CASSVTGGGEQYF. The genes are TRBV25-1 and TRBJ2-7; 8 bases align to TRBD1. Germline-derived CDR1 and CDR2 are MGHDK and SYGVNS. Losses at the gene ends were 4 bases for V and 6 bases for J; bases not matched to a gene: 5. The CDR3 is 13 residues long.

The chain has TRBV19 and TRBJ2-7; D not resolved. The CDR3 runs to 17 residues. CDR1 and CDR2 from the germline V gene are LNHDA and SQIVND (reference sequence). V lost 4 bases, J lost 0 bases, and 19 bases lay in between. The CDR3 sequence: CASSNRKPGLLSYEQYF. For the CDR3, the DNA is TGTGCCAGTAGTAACCGTAAGCCGGGCCTCCTCTCCTACGAGCAGTACTTC.

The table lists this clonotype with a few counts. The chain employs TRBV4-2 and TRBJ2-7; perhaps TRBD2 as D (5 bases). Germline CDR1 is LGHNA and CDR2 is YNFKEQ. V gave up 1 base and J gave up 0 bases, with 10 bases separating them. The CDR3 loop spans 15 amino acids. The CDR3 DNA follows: TGTGCCAGCAGCCAAGCCCGGGATGGCTCCTACGAGCAGTACTTC. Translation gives CASSQARDGSYEQYF.

CDR3 nucleotides: TGTGGAGCGGGCCCCACTAGCGGGGGGGACTACGAGCAGTACTTC. Residues: CGAGPTSGGDYEQYF. The chain recombines TRBV10-3 with TRBJ2-7; TRBD2 matches at 13 bases. Germline V gene sequence: CDR1 ENHRY, CDR2 SYGVKD. The CDR3 sequence is 15 residues long.

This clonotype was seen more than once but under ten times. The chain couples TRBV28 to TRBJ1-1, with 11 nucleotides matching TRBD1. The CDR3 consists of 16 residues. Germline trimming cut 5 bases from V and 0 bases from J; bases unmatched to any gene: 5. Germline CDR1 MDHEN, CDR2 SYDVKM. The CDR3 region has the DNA TGTGCCAGCAGTCCGGACAGGGGGCTTATGAACACTGAAGCTTTCTTT. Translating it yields CASSPDRGLMNTEAFF.

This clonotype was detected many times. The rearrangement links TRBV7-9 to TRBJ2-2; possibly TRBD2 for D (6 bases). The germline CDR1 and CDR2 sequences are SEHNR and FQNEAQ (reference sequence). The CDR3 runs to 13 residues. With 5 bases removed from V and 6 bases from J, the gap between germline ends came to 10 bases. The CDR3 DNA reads TGTGCCAGCAGCCGCCGACTAGCCGGGGAGCTGTTTTTT. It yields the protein CASSRRLAGELFF.

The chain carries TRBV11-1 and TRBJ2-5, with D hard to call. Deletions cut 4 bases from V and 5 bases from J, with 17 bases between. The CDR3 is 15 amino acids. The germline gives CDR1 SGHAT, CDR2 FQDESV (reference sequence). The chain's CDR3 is CASSSDKNPSETQYF. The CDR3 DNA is TGTGCCAGCAGCTCAGATAAGAATCCAAGCGAGACCCAGTACTTC.

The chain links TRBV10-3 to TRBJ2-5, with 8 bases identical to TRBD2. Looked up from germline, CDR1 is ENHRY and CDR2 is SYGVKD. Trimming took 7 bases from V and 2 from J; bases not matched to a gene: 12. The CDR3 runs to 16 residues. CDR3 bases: TGTGCCATCAAGGACCAAGATAGCGGGAATCAAGAGACCCAGTACTTC. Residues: CAIKDQDSGNQETQYF.

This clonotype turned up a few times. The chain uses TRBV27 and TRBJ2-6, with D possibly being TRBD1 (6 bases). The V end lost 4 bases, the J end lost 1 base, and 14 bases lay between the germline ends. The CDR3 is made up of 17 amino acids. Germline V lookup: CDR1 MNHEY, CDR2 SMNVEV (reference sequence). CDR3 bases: TGTGCCAGCAGTTATTGGGGGCTGGGATCTGGGGCCAACGTCCTGACTTTC. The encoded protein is CASSYWGLGSGANVLTF.

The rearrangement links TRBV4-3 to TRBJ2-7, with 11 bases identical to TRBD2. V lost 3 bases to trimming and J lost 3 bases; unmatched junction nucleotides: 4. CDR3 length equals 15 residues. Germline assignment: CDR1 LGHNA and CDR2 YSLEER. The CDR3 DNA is TGCGCCAGCAGCCACGGGACTAGCGGAGTCTACGAGCAGTACTTC. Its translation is CASSHGTSGVYEQYF.

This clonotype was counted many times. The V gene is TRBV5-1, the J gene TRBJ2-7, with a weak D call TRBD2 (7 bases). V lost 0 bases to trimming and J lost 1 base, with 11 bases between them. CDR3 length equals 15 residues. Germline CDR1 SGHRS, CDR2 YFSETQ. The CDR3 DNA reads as TGCGCCAGCAGCTTGGAGGGGGGGCCGTCCTACGAGCAGTACTTC. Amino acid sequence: CASSLEGGPSYEQYF.

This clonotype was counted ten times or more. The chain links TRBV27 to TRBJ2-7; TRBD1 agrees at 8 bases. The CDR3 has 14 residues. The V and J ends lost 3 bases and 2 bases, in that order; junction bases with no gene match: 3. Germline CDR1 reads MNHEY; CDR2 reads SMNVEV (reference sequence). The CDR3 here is CASSFGTGTYEQYF. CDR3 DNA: TGTGCCAGCAGTTTTGGGACAGGTACCTACGAGCAGTACTTC.

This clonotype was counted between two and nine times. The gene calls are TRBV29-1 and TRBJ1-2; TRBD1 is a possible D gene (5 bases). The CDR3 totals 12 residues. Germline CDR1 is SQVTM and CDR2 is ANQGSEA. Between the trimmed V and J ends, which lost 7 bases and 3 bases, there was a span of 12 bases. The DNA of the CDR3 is TGCAGCGGCAATACAGGAGACTATGGCTACACCTTC. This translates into CSGNTGDYGYTF.

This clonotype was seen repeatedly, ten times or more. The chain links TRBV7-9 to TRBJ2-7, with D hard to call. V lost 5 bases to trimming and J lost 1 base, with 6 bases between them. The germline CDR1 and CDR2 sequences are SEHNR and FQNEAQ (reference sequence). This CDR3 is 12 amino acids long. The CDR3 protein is CASSGLSYEQYF. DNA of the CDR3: TGTGCCAGCAGCGGGCTTTCCTACGAGCAGTACTTC. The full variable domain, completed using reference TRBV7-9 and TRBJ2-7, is DTGVSQNPRHKITKRGQNVTFRCDPISEHNRLYWYRQTLGQGPEFLTYFQNEAQLEKSRLLSDRFSAERPKGSFSTLEIQRTEQGDSAMYLCASSGLSYEQYFGPGTRLTVT.